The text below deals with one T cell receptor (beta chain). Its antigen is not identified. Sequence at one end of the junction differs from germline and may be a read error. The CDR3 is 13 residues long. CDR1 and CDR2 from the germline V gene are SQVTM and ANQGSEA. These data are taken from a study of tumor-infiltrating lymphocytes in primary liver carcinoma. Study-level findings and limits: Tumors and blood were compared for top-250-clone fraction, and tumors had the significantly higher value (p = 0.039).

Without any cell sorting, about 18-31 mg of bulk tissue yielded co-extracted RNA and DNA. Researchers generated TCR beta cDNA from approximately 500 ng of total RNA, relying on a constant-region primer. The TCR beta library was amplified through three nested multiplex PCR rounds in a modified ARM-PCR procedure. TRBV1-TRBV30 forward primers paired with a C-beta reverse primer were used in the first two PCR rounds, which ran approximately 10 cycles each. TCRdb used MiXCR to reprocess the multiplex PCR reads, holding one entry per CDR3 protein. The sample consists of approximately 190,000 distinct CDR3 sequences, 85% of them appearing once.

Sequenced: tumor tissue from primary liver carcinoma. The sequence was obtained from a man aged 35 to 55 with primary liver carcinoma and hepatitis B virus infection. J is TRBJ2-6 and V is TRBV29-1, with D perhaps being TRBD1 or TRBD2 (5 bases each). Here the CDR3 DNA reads TGTAGCGTTTCAGGGCCTGGGGCCAACGTCCTGACTTTC. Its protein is CSVSGPGANVLTF.